The rows below give T cell receptor beta chains drawn from one sample of a study of CD8 T cells in ankylosing spondylitis. TCRdb reprocessed the 5' RACE reads via MiXCR and lists one record per CDR3 protein. The data show more than 400,000 distinct CDR3 sequences, 5.3% seen once. The sequenced sample was blood, either unsorted or a sorted T cell fraction (not recorded which). These receptors originate from a male donor with ankylosing spondylitis. The CDR3 runs from the conserved cysteine through the conserved F or W. D genes are given only for firm matches. Not every row has a clone size; where given, it reads once, few, many or a size class.

j_gene	d_gene	v_gene	abundance	CDR3aa	CDR3nt
TRBJ2-7	TRBD1	TRBV20-1	many	CSASIAGGDEQYF	TGCAGTGCTAGTATCGCAGGGGGCGACGAGCAGTACTTC
TRBJ1-1	NA	TRBV5-6	many	CASSLLWGNTEAFF	TGTGCCAGCAGCTTGTTATGGGGGAACACTGAAGCTTTCTTT
TRBJ2-7	NA	TRBV24-1	few	CATSDPGSQGTNEQYF	TGTGCCACCAGTGACCCCGGGAGTCAGGGGACTAACGAGCAGTACTTC
TRBJ1-5	NA	TRBV18	many	CASSPAGSNQPQHF	TGTGCCAGCTCACCGGCGGGGAGCAATCAGCCCCAGCATTTT
TRBJ2-5	TRBD2	TRBV4-3	NA	CASSQDRLAGVIETQYF	TGCGCCAGCAGCCAAGATAGACTAGCGGGAGTTATTGAGACCCAGTACTTC
TRBJ2-1	TRBD1	TRBV18	few	CASSQPPGQGFDEQFF	TGTGCCAGCTCACAACCACCGGGACAGGGGTTTGATGAGCAGTTCTTC
TRBJ2-1	NA	TRBV20-1	many	CSGISPRSYNEQFF	TGCAGTGGAATTAGCCCTCGCTCCTACAATGAGCAGTTCTTC
TRBJ1-5	NA	TRBV20-1	few	CSAGRGGNQPQHF	TGCAGTGCGGGACGGGGGGGGAATCAGCCCCAGCATTTT
TRBJ1-2	NA	TRBV4-3	many	CASSQTTSLYGYTF	TGCGCCAGCAGCCAGACAACAAGCCTCTATGGCTACACCTTC
TRBJ2-1	NA	TRBV7-2	many	CASSLVSQGYNEQFF	TGTGCCAGCAGCTTAGTTTCGCAGGGATACAATGAGCAGTTCTTC
TRBJ1-1	NA	TRBV5-1	many	CASSWLGRGTEAFF	TGCGCCAGCAGCTGGCTCGGCAGGGGCACTGAAGCTTTCTTT
TRBJ2-1	TRBD1	TRBV5-1	many	CASSLGQGDYNEQFF	TGCGCCAGCAGCTTGGGACAGGGGGACTACAATGAGCAGTTCTTC
TRBJ2-7	TRBD1	TRBV20-1	many	CSATGTGDPSEQYF	TGCAGTGCGACCGGGACAGGGGACCCCTCGGAGCAGTACTTC
TRBJ2-3	NA	TRBV27	NA	CASQVAWGSTDTQYF	TGTGCCAGCCAGGTCGCGTGGGGCAGCACAGATACGCAGTATTTT
TRBJ1-1	TRBD1	TRBV6-1	many	CASRFAGQGRAEAFF	TGTGCCAGCAGGTTTGCGGGACAGGGTAGGGCTGAAGCTTTCTTT
TRBJ2-7	TRBD1	TRBV12-3/TRBV12-4	many	CASSSGTGIGEQYF	TGTGCCAGCAGTTCCGGGACAGGGATAGGCGAGCAGTACTTC
TRBJ2-3	TRBD2	TRBV25-1	few	CASSPMRGERPTDTQYF	TGTGCCAGCAGCCCGATGCGGGGGGAGCGCCCCACAGATACGCAGTATTTT
TRBJ2-7	NA	TRBV4-1	many	CASSRNVADSRHEQYF	TGCGCCAGCAGCCGCAATGTCGCAGATTCGCGCCACGAGCAGTACTTC
TRBJ2-7	TRBD2	TRBV5-1	NA	CASSSVSGTGWQQYF	TGCGCCAGCAGCTCGGTTAGCGGGACGGGCTGGCAGCAGTACTTC
TRBJ2-2	TRBD2	TRBV4-2	many	CASSQGEGRDTGELFF	TGTGCCAGCAGCCAAGGGGAAGGGAGGGACACCGGGGAGCTGTTTTTT
TRBJ2-7	NA	TRBV7-2	many	CASSLVRLEGEQYF	TGTGCCAGCAGCTTAGTAAGGCTAGAGGGCGAGCAGTACTTC
TRBJ2-1	NA	TRBV10-3	many	CAIGDTSRTRNEQFF	TGTGCCATCGGGGACACCTCCCGAACAAGGAATGAGCAGTTCTTC
TRBJ2-2	NA	TRBV2	once	CASSVIILNTGELFF	TGTGCCAGCAGTGTAATCATCCTAAACACCGGGGAGCTGTTTTTT
TRBJ1-5	NA	TRBV20-1	many	CSARAGDQPQHF	TGCAGTGCTAGAGCCGGTGATCAGCCCCAGCATTTT
TRBJ2-5	NA	TRBV7-9	many	CASSWAGRTQYF	TGTGCCAGCAGCTGGGCCGGGCGGACCCAGTACTTC
TRBJ1-5	TRBD1	TRBV20-1	many	CSARPGTGYQPQHF	TGCAGTGCTAGACCTGGGACAGGGTATCAGCCCCAGCATTTT
TRBJ1-5	NA	TRBV20-1	many	CSAAVEINQPQHF	TGCAGTGCCGCCGTGGAGATCAATCAGCCCCAGCATTTT
TRBJ1-5	NA	TRBV6-5	many	CASSYGGAQPQHF	TGTGCCAGCAGTTACGGAGGGGCCCAGCCCCAGCATTTT
TRBJ1-2	NA	TRBV24-1	many	CATSDYVKDYGYTF	TGTGCCACCAGTGATTACGTTAAGGACTATGGCTACACCTTC
TRBJ2-5	NA	TRBV28	many	CASSSAGLETQYF	TGTGCCAGCAGTTCGGCTGGGCTAGAGACCCAGTACTTC
TRBJ1-3	NA	TRBV28	few	CASSPPMGRAGNTIYF	TGTGCCAGCAGTCCCCCCATGGGAAGGGCTGGAAACACCATATATTTT
TRBJ2-1	NA	TRBV5-1	many	CASSFLFSSYNEQFF	TGCGCCAGCAGCTTTCTGTTTAGCTCCTACAATGAGCAGTTCTTC